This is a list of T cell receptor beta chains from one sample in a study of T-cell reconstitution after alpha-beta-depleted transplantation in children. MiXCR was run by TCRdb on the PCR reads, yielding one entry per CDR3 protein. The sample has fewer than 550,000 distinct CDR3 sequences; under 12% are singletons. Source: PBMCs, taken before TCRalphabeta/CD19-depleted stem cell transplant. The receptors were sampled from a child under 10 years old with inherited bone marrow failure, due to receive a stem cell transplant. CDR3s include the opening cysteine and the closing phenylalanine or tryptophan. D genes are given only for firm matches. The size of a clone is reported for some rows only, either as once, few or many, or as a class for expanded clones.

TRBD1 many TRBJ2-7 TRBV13 TGTGCCAGCAGCCCCGGGACAGCAGATATCGAGCAGTACTTC CASSPGTADIEQYF
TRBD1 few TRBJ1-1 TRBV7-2 TGTGCCAGCAGCATGGACAGGGGAACTGAAGCTTTCTTT CASSMDRGTEAFF
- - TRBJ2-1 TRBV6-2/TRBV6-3 TGTGCCAGCAGTTACACCGGGCACAATGAGCAGTTCTTC CASSYTGHNEQFF
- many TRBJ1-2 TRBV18 TGTGCCAGCTCACCTGGGGGGACTGACAGGCTCTATGGCTACACCTTC CASSPGGTDRLYGYTF
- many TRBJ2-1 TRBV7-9 TGTGCCAGCAGCCGTGATCCCCCTCAGGGACTCTATAGGAATGAGCAGTTCTTC CASSRDPPQGLYRNEQFF
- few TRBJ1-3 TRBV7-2 TGTGCCAGCAGCTTGGGGCAGCCTGGAAACACCATATATTTT CASSLGQPGNTIYF
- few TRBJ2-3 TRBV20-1 TGCAGCCTGGTGGTGGTCACAGATACGCAGTATTTT CSLVVVTDTQYF
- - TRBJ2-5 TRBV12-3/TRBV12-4 TGTGCCAGCAGTTTCGTGCTAGGGGGGCAAGAGACCCAGTACTTC CASSFVLGGQETQYF
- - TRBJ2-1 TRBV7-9 TGTGCCAGCAGCGTTCTTGAGGACAGCCCCTACAATGAGCAGTTCTTC CASSVLEDSPYNEQFF
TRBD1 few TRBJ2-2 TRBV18 TGTGCCAGCTCACCCTGGGACAGCAACACCGGGGAGCTGTTTTTT CASSPWDSNTGELFF
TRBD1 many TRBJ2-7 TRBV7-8 TGTGCCAGCAGCTTAGTCCACGGACAGGGGGTCCACGAGCAGTACTTC CASSLVHGQGVHEQYF
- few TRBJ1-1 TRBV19 TGTGCCAGTAGTCCGTTAGAGGGGCGGAACACTGAAGCTTTCTTT CASSPLEGRNTEAFF
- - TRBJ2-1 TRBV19 TGTGCCAGTAGTAAGGTGAGCAATGAGCAGTTCTTC CASSKVSNEQFF
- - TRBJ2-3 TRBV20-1 TGCAGTGCTAGGGGGATTAGCGGACCTACAGATACGCAGTATTTT CSARGISGPTDTQYF
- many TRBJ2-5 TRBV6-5 TGTGCCAGCAGGCAGGGGGGAGAGACCCAGTACTTC CASRQGGETQYF
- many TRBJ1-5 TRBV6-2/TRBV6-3 TGTGCCAGCAGTTATGGATACAATCAGCCCCAGCATTTT CASSYGYNQPQHF
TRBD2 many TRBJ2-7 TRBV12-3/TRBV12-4 TGTGCCAGCAGTTTCACTAGCGGAGCTTCCTACGAGCAGTACTTC CASSFTSGASYEQYF
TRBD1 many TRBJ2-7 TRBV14 TGTGCCAGCAGCCAAGATCTAGGGACAGGGAGGTTCCGCTCCTACGAGCAGTACTTC CASSQDLGTGRFRSYEQYF
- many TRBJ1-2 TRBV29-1 TGCAGCGTTGGGGACCCGGGGGGTCGTGGCTACACCTTC CSVGDPGGRGYTF
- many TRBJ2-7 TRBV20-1 TGCAGTGCTAGTACGACCGTCCCCTCCTACGAGCAGTACTTC CSASTTVPSYEQYF
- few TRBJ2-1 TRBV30 TGTGCCTGGAGTGTTGGACTCGCTAATGAGCAGTTCTTC CAWSVGLANEQFF
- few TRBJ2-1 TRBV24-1 TGTGCCACCAGTCCTAGTCCCTACAATGAGCAGTTCTTC CATSPSPYNEQFF
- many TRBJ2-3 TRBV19 TGTGCCAGTAGTTGGGGGTCCCGGACAGATACGCAGTATTTT CASSWGSRTDTQYF
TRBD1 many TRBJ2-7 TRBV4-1 TGCGCCAGCAGCCGGTTGGACAGGGGTGTATACGAGCAGTACTTC CASSRLDRGVYEQYF
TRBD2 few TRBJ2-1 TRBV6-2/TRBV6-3 TGTGCCAGCAGTTACTCCGCCAAAGCGGGAGGGCTTTTTAATGAGCAGTTCTTC CASSYSAKAGGLFNEQFF
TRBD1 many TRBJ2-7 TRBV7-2 TGTGCCAGCAGCTTCCACCAGGGGGACGAGCAGTACTTC CASSFHQGDEQYF
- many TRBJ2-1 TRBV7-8 TGTGCCAGCAGCTTGAGAGGGCGCAACCATGAGCAGTTCTTC CASSLRGRNHEQFF
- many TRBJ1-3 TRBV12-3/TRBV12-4 TGTGCCAGCAGGCCGACAGGAAACACCATATATTTT CASRPTGNTIYF
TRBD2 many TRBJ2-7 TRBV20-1 TGCAGTGCTAGCAGGCCTAGCGGATCCTACGAGCAGTACTTC CSASRPSGSYEQYF
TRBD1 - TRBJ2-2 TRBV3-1 TGTGCCAGCAGGGAAGGGACAGGGAACACCGGGGAGCTGTTTTTT CASREGTGNTGELFF
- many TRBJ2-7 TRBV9 TGTGCCAGCAGCGTAGCCCAGGGCTCCTACGAGCAGTACTTC CASSVAQGSYEQYF
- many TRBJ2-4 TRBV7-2 TGTGCCAGCAGCTTAGTTCCCCAGTTTCCCAAAAACATTCAGTACTTC CASSLVPQFPKNIQYF
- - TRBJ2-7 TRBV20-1 TGCAGTGCTAGAGATTCACAGGGAGTTTCCCACGAGCAGTACTTC CSARDSQGVSHEQYF
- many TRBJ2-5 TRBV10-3 TGTGCCATCAGTGAGGGAGGGGAGACCCAGTACTTC CAISEGGETQYF
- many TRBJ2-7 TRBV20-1 TGCAGTGCTTATTACCCGCCCAACTCCTACGAGCAGTACTTC CSAYYPPNSYEQYF
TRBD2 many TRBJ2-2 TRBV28 TGTGCCAGCAGTTTATGGGGGTCTAGCGGGACCACGAACACCGGGGAGCTGTTTTTT CASSLWGSSGTTNTGELFF
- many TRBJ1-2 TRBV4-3 TGCGCCAGCAGCCAAGATGTCCAGTATGGCTACACCTTC CASSQDVQYGYTF
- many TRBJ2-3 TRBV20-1 TGCAGTCCAGAAGACTCGGAGACGCTGACAGATACGCAGTATTTT CSPEDSETLTDTQYF
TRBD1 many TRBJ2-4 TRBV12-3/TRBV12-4 TGTGCCAGCAGTTTCCGGGACAGGGGGAGCAAAAACATTCAGTACTTC CASSFRDRGSKNIQYF
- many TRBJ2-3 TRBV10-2 TGCGCCAGCAGTGAGTTGCCTCTTCACACAGATACGCAGTATTTT CASSELPLHTDTQYF
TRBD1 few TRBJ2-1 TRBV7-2 TGTGCCAGCAGCTTAGTGGGGACAGGGTTCAATGAGCAGTTCTTC CASSLVGTGFNEQFF
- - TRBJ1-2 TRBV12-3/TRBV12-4 TGTGCCAGCAGCCCGACTTCAACCTATAATGGCTACACCTTC CASSPTSTYNGYTF
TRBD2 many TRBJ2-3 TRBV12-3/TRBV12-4 TGTGCCAGCAATTATGGCGGGGGAAGAGATACGCAGTATTTT CASNYGGGRDTQYF
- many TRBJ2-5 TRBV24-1 TGTGCCACCAGTGATTTTGGGGACCAAGAGACCCAGTACTTC CATSDFGDQETQYF
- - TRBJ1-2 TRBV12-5 TGTGCTAGTGGTTTCGAGAATTACTATGGCTACACCTTC CASGFENYYGYTF
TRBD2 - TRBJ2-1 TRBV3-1 TGTGCCACCAGCCAAGACCCAAGCGGGAGCACCTACAATGAGCAGTTCTTC CATSQDPSGSTYNEQFF
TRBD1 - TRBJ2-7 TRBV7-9 TGTGCCAGCAGCTTAGAGGGACAGGGGGCGTTCGAGCAGTACTTC CASSLEGQGAFEQYF
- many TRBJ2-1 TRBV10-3 TGTGCCATCAGTGAGGGGGCGGGCAATGAGCAGTTCTTC CAISEGAGNEQFF
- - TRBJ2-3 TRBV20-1 TGCAGTGCTAGCCCCGGATTTGCGGTTAGCACAGATACGCAGTATTTT CSASPGFAVSTDTQYF
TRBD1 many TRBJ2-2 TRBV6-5 TGTGCCAGCACTGACAGGGGGAACACCGGGGAGCTGTTTTTT CASTDRGNTGELFF
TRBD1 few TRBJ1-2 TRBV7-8 TGTGCCAGCACCTGGACAGGCACGCTTAACTATGGCTACACCTTC CASTWTGTLNYGYTF
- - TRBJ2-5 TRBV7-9 TGTGCCAGCAGCTCAGAGAGACTGGGAGGAGAGACCCAGTACTTC CASSSERLGGETQYF
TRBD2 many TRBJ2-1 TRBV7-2 TGTGCTGGGACTAGCGGGAGTATGCATGGCGGAGAGCAGTTCTTC CAGTSGSMHGGEQFF
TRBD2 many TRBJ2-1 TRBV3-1 TGTGCCAGCAGCCCAAGACTAGCGGGAGGGCCGGGTGAGCAGTTCTTC CASSPRLAGGPGEQFF
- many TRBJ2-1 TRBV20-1 TGCAGTGCGTTTCTAGCTTTGAGCTCCTACAATGAGCAGTTCTTC CSAFLALSSYNEQFF
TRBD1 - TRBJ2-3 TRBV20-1 TGCAGTGTCCGGGACAGGGGGCGAGATACGCAGTATTTT CSVRDRGRDTQYF
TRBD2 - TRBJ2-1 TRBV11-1 TGTGCCAGCAGCTTAGTTCGCGGGACTAGCGCAAGCTCCTACAATGAGCAGTTCTTC CASSLVRGTSASSYNEQFF
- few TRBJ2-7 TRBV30 TGTGCCTGGAGTGGTGGCAGTAACTACGAGCAGTACTTC CAWSGGSNYEQYF
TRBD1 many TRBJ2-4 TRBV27 TGTGCCAGCAGTTTATCCGGGACAGGGGCCAAAAACATTCAGTACTTC CASSLSGTGAKNIQYF
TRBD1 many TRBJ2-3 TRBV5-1 TGCGCCAGCAGCGGGACAGGGGCCACAGATACGCAGTATTTT CASSGTGATDTQYF